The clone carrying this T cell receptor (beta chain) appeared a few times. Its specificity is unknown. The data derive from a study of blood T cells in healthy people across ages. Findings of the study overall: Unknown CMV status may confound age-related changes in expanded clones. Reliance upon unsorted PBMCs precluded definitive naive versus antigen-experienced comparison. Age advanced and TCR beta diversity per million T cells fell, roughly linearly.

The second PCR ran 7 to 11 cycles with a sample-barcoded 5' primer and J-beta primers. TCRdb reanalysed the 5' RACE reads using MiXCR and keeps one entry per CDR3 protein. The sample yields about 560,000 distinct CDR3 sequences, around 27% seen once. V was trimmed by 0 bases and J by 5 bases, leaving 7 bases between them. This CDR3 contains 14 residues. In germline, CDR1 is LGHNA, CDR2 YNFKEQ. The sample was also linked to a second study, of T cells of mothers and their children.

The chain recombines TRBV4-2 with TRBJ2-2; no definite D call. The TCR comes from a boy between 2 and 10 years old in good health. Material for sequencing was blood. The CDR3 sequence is CASSQDGWTGELFF. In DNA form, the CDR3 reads TGTGCCAGCAGCCAAGATGGGTGGACCGGGGAGCTGTTTTTT.